This T cell receptor (beta chain) originates from a study of shared clonotypes between healthy human individuals. Study details: Each donor's CD4 naive and CD4 memory cells filled three plates apiece, CD8 naive two, and CD8 memory one.

Of note for this clone: As yet, its antigen is unknown.

Regarding the study as a whole: The naive CD4 repertoires of several donors were compared, and around 5.1% of clonotypes were shared.

The naive CD8 subset, CD45RO-negative cells positively selected for CCR7, excluded terminally differentiated effector memory CD45RA+ cells. Across several immunoSEQ plates, the genomic DNA of each subset was split evenly. Generated by immunoSEQ multiplex PCR, the TCRdb table keeps only in-frame clones and is missing some. The data show over 2,000,000 clones, 85% to 95% seen once. The sequencing input was naive CD8+ T cells from PBMCs. The clonotype was recovered from a man aged 18 to 30 in good health. Some clones in this sample may be carry-over from other donors' samples.

CDR3 sequence (DNA): TGTGCCAGCAGTGAAGTGGGACCGAGCAATCAGCCCCAGCATTTT. Amino acids: CASSEVGPSNQPQHF. V is TRBV2 and J is TRBJ1-5; TRBD1 is a possible D gene (5 bases). From germline, CDR1 is SNHLY and CDR2 FYNNEI. The CDR3 has 15 amino acids. V was shortened by 1 base and J by 1 base, with 8 bases between the two germline ends.